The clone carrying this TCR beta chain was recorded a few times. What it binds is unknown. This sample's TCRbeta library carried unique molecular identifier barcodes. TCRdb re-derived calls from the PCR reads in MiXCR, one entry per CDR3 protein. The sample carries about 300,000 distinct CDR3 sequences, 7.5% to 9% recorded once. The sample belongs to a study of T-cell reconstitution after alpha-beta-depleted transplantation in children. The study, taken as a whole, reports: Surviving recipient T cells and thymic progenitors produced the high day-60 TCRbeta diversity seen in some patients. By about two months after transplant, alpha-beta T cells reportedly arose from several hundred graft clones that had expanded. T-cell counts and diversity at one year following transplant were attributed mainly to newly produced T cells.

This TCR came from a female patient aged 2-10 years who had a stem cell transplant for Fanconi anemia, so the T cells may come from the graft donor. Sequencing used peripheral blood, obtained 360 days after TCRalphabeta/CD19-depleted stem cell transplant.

CDR3 amino acids: CASSLSSRGTDTQYF. In nucleotides, the CDR3 is TGTGCCAGCAGCTTATCCTCGCGGGGGACAGATACGCAGTATTTT. This sequence joins TRBV7-2 and TRBJ2-3, with 7 bases identical to TRBD2. The CDR3 loop spans 15 amino acids. In germline, CDR1 is SGHTA, CDR2 FQGNSA. After removal of 2 bases from V and 3 bases from J, the junction contained 5 bases not matched to a gene.